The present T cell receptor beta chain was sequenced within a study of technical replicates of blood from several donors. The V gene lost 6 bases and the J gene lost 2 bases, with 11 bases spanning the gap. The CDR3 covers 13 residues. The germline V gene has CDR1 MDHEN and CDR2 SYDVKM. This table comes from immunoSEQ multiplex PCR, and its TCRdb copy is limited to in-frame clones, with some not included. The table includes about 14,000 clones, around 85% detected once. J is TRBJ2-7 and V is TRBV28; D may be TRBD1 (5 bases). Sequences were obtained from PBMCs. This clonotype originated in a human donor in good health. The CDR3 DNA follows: TGTGCCAGCAGCCGACAGAGCCCCTACGAGCAGTACTTC. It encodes CASSRQSPYEQYF.